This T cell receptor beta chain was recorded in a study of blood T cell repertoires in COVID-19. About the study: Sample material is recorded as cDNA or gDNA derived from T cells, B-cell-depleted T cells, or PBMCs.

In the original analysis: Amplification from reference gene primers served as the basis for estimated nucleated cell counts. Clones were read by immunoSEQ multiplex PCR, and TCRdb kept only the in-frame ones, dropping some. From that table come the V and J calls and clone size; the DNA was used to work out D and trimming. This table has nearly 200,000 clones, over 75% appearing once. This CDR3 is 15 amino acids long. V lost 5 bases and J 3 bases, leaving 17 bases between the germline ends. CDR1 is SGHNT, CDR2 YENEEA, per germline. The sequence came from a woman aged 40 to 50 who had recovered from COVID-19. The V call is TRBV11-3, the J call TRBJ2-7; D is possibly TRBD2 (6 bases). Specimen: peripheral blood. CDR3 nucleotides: TGTGCCAGCAGCCTCCTGGCTGGGGGGAACTACGAGCAGTACTTC. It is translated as CASSLLAGGNYEQYF.